This TCR beta chain was recovered during a study of blood T cell repertoires in COVID-19. Study details: Samples of COVID-19 (acute and convalescent) were obtained from the United States, Italy and Spain.

V was pared by 4 bases and J by 12 bases, with 17 bases of the junction left unmatched. This CDR3 spans 16 amino acids. Germline-derived CDR1 and CDR2 are SGHRS and YFSETQ. Sequencing used immunoSEQ multiplex PCR; TCRdb keeps in-frame clones, though not all of them. The sample includes about 83,000 clones, approximately 80% of them seen just once. V and J are TRBV5-1 and TRBJ2-7; 12 positions agree with TRBD1. This sequence was found in a woman of 80 years or more with acute or convalescent COVID-19. Sequencing was carried out using peripheral blood. CDR3 nucleotide sequence: TGCGCCAGCAGCAGAGGTCCGGGACAGGGGGCCATCAGGCTGTACTTC. Protein sequence: CASSRGPGQGAIRLYF. The variable domain in full, with the rest retrieved from reference TRBV5-1 and TRBJ2-7, is KAGVTQTPRYLIKTRGQQVTLSCSPISGHRSVSWYQQTPGQGLQFLFEYFSETQRNKGNFPGRFSGRQFSNSRSEMNVSTLELGDSALYLCASSRGPGQGAIRLYFGPGTRLTVT.